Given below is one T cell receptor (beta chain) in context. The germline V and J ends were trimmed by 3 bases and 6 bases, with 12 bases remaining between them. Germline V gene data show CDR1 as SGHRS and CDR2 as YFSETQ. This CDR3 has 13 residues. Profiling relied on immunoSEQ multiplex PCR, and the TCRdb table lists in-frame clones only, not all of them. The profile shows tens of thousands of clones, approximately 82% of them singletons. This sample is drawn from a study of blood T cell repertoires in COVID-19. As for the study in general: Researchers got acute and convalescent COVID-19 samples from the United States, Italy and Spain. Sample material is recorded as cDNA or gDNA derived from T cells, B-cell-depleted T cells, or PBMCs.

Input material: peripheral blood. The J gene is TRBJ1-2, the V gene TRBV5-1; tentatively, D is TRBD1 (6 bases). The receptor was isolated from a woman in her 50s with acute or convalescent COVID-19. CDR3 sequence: CASSSTGPDGYTF. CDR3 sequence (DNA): TGCGCCAGCAGCTCGACAGGTCCCGATGGCTACACCTTC.